These 26 T cell receptor beta chains were all obtained from the same sample, sequenced in a study of cytomegalovirus exposure and HLA in healthy donors. 13 Jbeta primers and 60 Vbeta primers were used for the PCR. The method was immunoSEQ multiplex PCR; TCRdb's version includes in-frame clones alone and lacks a portion of them. There are 130,000 or so clones in the sample; around 75% occur only once, and about 3.5% lies in the top ten. Sequencing was carried out using PBMCs. The receptors come from a man aged 40-49 years in good health and CMV-seronegative.

The chain joins TRBV19 to TRBJ2-7; D gene uncertain. Between the trimmed V and J ends, which lost 3 bases and 0 bases, there was a span of 12 bases. The germline gives CDR1 LNHDA, CDR2 SQIVND (reference sequence). This CDR3 region has 15 residues. The CDR3 DNA sequence: TGTGCCAGTAGTATCGGTCCGCCGAGCTCCTACGAGCAGTACTTC. This sequence encodes CASSIGPPSSYEQYF.

The chain is built from TRBV9 and TRBJ1-1; D gene unclear. Looked up from germline, CDR1 is SGDLS and CDR2 is YYNGEE. V was shortened by 5 bases and J by 2 bases, with 10 bases between the two germline ends. The CDR3 runs to 13 residues. The CDR3: CASSIGGNTEAFF. The CDR3 DNA sequence: TGTGCCAGCAGTATAGGAGGTAACACTGAAGCTTTCTTT.

The chain carries TRBV27 and TRBJ1-5, with D unclear. The CDR3 sequence is 16 residues long. Per germline, CDR1 MNHEY and CDR2 SMNVEV (reference sequence). V lost 3 bases, J lost 9 bases, and 21 bases lay in between. CDR3 nucleotide sequence: TGTGCCAGCAGTTTTTTTCAGGCTCATGGAGGTTGGCCCCAGCATTTT. Encoded protein: CASSFFQAHGGWPQHF.

DNA of the CDR3: TGTGCCAGCAGGCCCGACAGGGCCCGAGGCTACACCTTC. It codes for CASRPDRARGYTF. V and J are TRBV28 and TRBJ1-2, with 7 bases lining up with TRBD1. From germline, CDR1 is MDHEN and CDR2 SYDVKM. Trimming cost V 6 bases and J 8 bases; bases outside gene matches: 9. The CDR3 spans 13 residues.

This clone was seen just once. The chain is built from TRBV7-3 and TRBJ1-2; D possibly corresponds to TRBD1 (6 bases). Germline CDR1 is SGHTA and CDR2 is FQGTGA. Trimming cost V 5 bases and J 4 bases, with 20 bases left between them. The CDR3 loop spans 16 amino acids. The CDR3 coding sequence is TGTGCCAGCAGCCCGGGGGGGGCAGGGGCCTTCTATGGCTACACCTTC. The encoded protein is CASSPGGAGAFYGYTF.

This clone was seen more than once but under ten times. The chain carries TRBV4-1 and TRBJ2-2; TRBD2 matches at 10 bases. The CDR3 consists of 16 residues. Germline V gene lookup returns CDR1 MGHRA and CDR2 YSYEKL. V gave up 3 bases and J gave up 3 bases; unmatched junction bases: 4. CDR3 amino acids: CASSQRTSGDTGELFF. The CDR3 DNA reads TGCGCCAGCAGCCAGAGGACTAGCGGCGACACCGGGGAGCTGTTTTTT.

As regards this clone: The junction differs from germline at one of its ends, possibly a read error. The genes are TRBV7-2 and TRBJ2-5; TRBD2 aligns across 9 bases. The better agreement between TRBJ2-7 and the DNA end casts doubt on the J call. The CDR3 extends over 15 amino acids. Germline CDR1 is SGHTA and CDR2 is FQGNSA. The CDR3 DNA reads TGTGCCAGCAGATTAGGCCTAGCGGGGAGTTACGAGCAGTACTTC. Amino acids: CASRLGLAGSYEQYF.

The J gene is TRBJ1-2, the V gene TRBV7-9; TRBD1 matches 9 bases. Germline CDR1 reads SEHNR; CDR2 reads FQNEAQ (reference sequence). The CDR3 contains 15 residues. Unmatched junction bases numbered 15, after V lost 10 bases and J lost 6 bases. This CDR3 reads CATLPGQGEEHGYTF. The CDR3 nucleotides read TGTGCCACCTTACCGGGACAGGGAGAGGAGCATGGCTACACCTTC.

This clone was counted only a few times. The gene calls are TRBV5-5 and TRBJ1-4; TRBD1 matches 8 bases. With 4 bases clipped from V and 7 bases from J, the junction kept 9 bases outside the gene matches. The CDR3 is 15 residues long. Germline V gives CDR1 SGHKS, CDR2 YYEKEE (reference sequence). The chain's CDR3 is CASSPVTGAVEKLFF. Written as DNA, the CDR3 is TGTGCCAGCAGCCCCGTGACAGGGGCGGTTGAAAAACTGTTTTTT.

The V gene is TRBV6-1, the J gene TRBJ2-7, with 7 bases fitting TRBD1. The CDR3 sequence is 14 residues long. Germline V gene data show CDR1 as MNHNS and CDR2 as SASEGT. Trimming took 7 bases from V and 0 from J; bases not matched to a gene: 6. The CDR3 coding sequence is TGTGCCAGCAACCCGACAGGGTCCTCCTACGAGCAGTACTTC. It is translated as CASNPTGSSYEQYF.

Remarks on this clone: An end of the junction does not agree with germline; a read error may underlie this. V is TRBV11-2 and J is TRBJ2-3, with TRBD2 identical over 8 bases. The CDR3 has 13 amino acids. Germline V gene lookup returns CDR1 SGHAT and CDR2 FQNNGV. CDR3 residues: CASKQRGLDTQYF. The DNA for the CDR3 is TGTGCAAGCAAACAGCGGGGGCTAGATACGCAGTATTTT. Filled out from reference TRBV11-2 and TRBJ2-3, the complete variable domain reads EAGVAQSPRYKIIEKRQSVAFWCNPISGHATLYWYQQILGQGPKLLIQFQNNGVVDDSQLPKDRFSAERLKGVDSTLKIQPAKLEDSAVYLCASKQRGLDTQYFGPGTRLTVL.

The chain joins TRBV27 to TRBJ1-2; 7 bases agree with TRBD1. The CDR3 runs to 14 residues. The ends lost 4 bases at V and 6 bases at J; junction bases unmatched: 8. The germline gives CDR1 MNHEY, CDR2 SMNVEV (reference sequence). CDR3 protein: CASSSPDRTHGYTF. DNA of the CDR3: TGTGCCAGCAGTTCCCCGGACAGGACCCATGGCTACACCTTC.

The chain couples TRBV19 to TRBJ2-5; 8 bases fit TRBD2. Germline V gene sequence: CDR1 LNHDA, CDR2 SQIVND (reference sequence). The junction had 8 bases not matched to a gene; V was cut back by 3 bases and J by 5 bases. This CDR3 is 15 amino acids long. CDR3 sequence: CASSIVGGAVETQYF. The CDR3 nucleotides read TGTGCCAGTAGTATCGTCGGGGGGGCCGTGGAGACCCAGTACTTC.

This chain connects TRBV14 to TRBJ2-7; the D gene is possibly TRBD2 (5 bases). V was trimmed by 4 bases and J by 2 bases, leaving 15 bases between them. CDR1 is SGHDN, CDR2 FVKESK, per germline. The CDR3 has 15 residues. CDR3 DNA: TGTGCCAGCAGCCTTCGGACGGGGAGCGCCTACGAGCAGTACTTC. Its protein is CASSLRTGSAYEQYF.

V usage is TRBV7-9 and J usage is TRBJ2-3, with 8 bases aligning to TRBD1. V shed 5 bases, J shed 3 bases, and the junction held 16 bases outside the gene matches. The CDR3 consists of 18 residues. Germline CDR1 SEHNR, CDR2 FQNEAQ (reference sequence). This CDR3 is CASSQSTSGQVGTDTQYF. CDR3 DNA: TGTGCCAGCAGCCAATCAACATCGGGACAGGTGGGGACAGATACGCAGTATTTT.

V and J are TRBV7-3 and TRBJ2-3; D possibly corresponds to TRBD2 (5 bases). The CDR3 extends over 13 amino acids. Trimming took 1 base from V and 4 from J, leaving 6 bases between them. The germline CDR1 and CDR2 sequences are SGHTA and FQGTGA. CDR3 sequence (DNA): TGTGCCAGCAGCTTAAATAGCGCAGATACGCAGTATTTT. It translates to CASSLNSADTQYF. Filled out from reference TRBV7-3 and TRBJ2-3, the complete variable domain reads GAGVSQTPSNKVTEKGKYVELRCDPISGHTALYWYRQSLGQGPEFLIYFQGTGAADDSGLPNDRFFAVRPEGSVSTLKIQRTERGDSAVYLCASSLNSADTQYFGPGTRLTVL.

This clone occurred a few times. The same CDR3 is also encoded by other DNA sequences in this sample. This sequence joins TRBV4-3 and TRBJ1-1, with D perhaps TRBD1 (5 bases). The CDR3 loop spans 13 amino acids. Trimming stripped 4 bases from V and 2 bases from J, with 8 bases between. Per germline, CDR1 LGHNA and CDR2 YSLEER. Written as DNA, the CDR3 is TGCGCCAGCAGCCGAGACAGAAACACTGAAGCTTTCTTT. Translating it yields CASSRDRNTEAFF.

This chain joins TRBV9 and TRBJ1-6, with D hard to call. CDR1 SGDLS and CDR2 YYNGEE come from the germline V gene. Trimming shortened V by 0 bases and J by 0 bases, and 7 bases separated the two germline ends. The CDR3 extends over 16 amino acids. The CDR3 sequence is CASSVVANSYNSPLHF. The CDR3 region has the DNA TGTGCCAGCAGCGTAGTGGCAAACTCCTATAATTCACCCCTCCACTTT.

The chain uses TRBV5-4 and TRBJ2-5; possibly TRBD1 for D (5 bases). Germline CDR1 and CDR2: SGHNT and YYREEE (reference sequence). Trimming shortened V by 0 bases and J by 2 bases, and 23 bases separated the two germline ends. CDR3 size: 19 residues. CDR3 protein: CASSLGLLGKTGAQETQYF. The CDR3 nucleotides read TGTGCCAGCAGCTTGGGGCTCTTGGGGAAGACTGGGGCACAAGAGACCCAGTACTTC.

This clone has only one observation. The genes are TRBV5-1 and TRBJ2-6, with unresolved D. Looked up from germline, CDR1 is SGHRS and CDR2 is YFSETQ. CDR3 length: 17 amino acids. The V and J ends lost 2 bases and 0 bases respectively, with 12 bases between them. The CDR3 DNA sequence: TGCGCCAGCAGCTTCGGCAGGTTCGGCTCTGGGGCCAACGTCCTGACTTTC. Translation: CASSFGRFGSGANVLTF. Using reference TRBV5-1 and TRBJ2-6 for the parts outside the CDR3, the full variable domain is KAGVTQTPRYLIKTRGQQVTLSCSPISGHRSVSWYQQTPGQGLQFLFEYFSETQRNKGNFPGRFSGRQFSNSRSEMNVSTLELGDSALYLCASSFGRFGSGANVLTFGAGSRLTVL.

J is TRBJ2-3 and V is TRBV2; possibly TRBD2 for D (6 bases). The germline gives CDR1 SNHLY, CDR2 FYNNEI. V was pared by 8 bases and J by 1 base, with 16 bases between. The CDR3 has 15 residues. This chain's CDR3 is CASRRAGWGTDTQYF. CDR3 bases: TGTGCCAGCCGGCGGGCGGGGTGGGGCACAGATACGCAGTATTTT.

The V gene is TRBV27, the J gene TRBJ2-7; a possible D gene is TRBD1 (6 bases). CDR3 length: 14 amino acids. The V end lost 5 bases, the J end lost 3 bases, and 14 bases lay between the germline ends. Per germline, CDR1 MNHEY and CDR2 SMNVEV (reference sequence). The CDR3 DNA follows: TGTGCCAGCAGTCTTGGACAGTCCATCTACGAGCAGTACTTC. Its translation: CASSLGQSIYEQYF.

The chain is built from TRBV2 and TRBJ1-4; D gene unclear. Trimming removed 3 bases at V and 8 bases at J, with 16 bases between. The CDR3 totals 15 residues. Germline CDR1 reads SNHLY; CDR2 reads FYNNEI. The CDR3 is CASSDGGQDGEKLFF. The CDR3, as DNA: TGTGCCAGCAGTGACGGTGGGCAGGATGGGGAAAAACTGTTTTTT.

This CDR3 reads CASSPRLTDTQYF. CDR3 nucleotide sequence: TGTGCCAGCAGCCCGAGATTAACAGATACGCAGTATTTT. J is TRBJ2-3 and V is TRBV9; D ambiguous. Deletions cut 4 bases from V and 3 bases from J, with 9 bases between. Germline V lookup: CDR1 SGDLS, CDR2 YYNGEE. The CDR3 has 13 residues.

The chain couples TRBV6-5 to TRBJ1-4; 7 bases line up with TRBD1. V shed 2 bases, J shed 8 bases, and the junction held 11 bases outside the gene matches. Germline V lookup: CDR1 MNHEY, CDR2 SVGAGI. There are 16 residues in the CDR3. CDR3 DNA: TGTGCCAGCAGTTACCGCACAGGGGATCCATCGGAAAAACTGTTTTTT. Protein product: CASSYRTGDPSEKLFF.

V usage is TRBV5-1 and J usage is TRBJ1-3; D is uncertain. The CDR3 spans 14 residues. Trimming left V 3 bases short and J 2 bases short, with 9 bases between. CDR1 and CDR2 from the germline V gene are SGHRS and YFSETQ. The CDR3 region has the DNA TGCGCCAGCAGCTCCCTCGCTACTGGAAACACCATATATTTT. Amino acid sequence: CASSSLATGNTIYF.